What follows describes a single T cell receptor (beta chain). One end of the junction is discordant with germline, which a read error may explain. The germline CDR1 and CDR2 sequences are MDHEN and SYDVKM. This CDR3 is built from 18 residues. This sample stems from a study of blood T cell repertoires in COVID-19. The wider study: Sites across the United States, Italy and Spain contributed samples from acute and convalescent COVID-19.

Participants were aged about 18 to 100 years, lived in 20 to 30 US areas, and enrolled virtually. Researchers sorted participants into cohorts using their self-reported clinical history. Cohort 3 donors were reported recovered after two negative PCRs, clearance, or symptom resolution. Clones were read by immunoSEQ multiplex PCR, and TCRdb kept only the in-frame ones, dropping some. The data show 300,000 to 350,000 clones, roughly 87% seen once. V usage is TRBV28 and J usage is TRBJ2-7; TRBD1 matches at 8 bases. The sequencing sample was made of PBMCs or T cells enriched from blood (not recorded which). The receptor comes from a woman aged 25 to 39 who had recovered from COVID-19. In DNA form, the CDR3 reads TGTGCCAGCAGCTTATGGATGGCCTTGACAGGGACAGGTTACGAGCAGTACTTC. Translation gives CASSLWMALTGTGYEQYF.